These 18 T cell receptor beta chains share one sample of origin, sequenced in a study of human T cells and chemical hapten exposure. TCRdb called the RACE reads again in MiXCR, with one record for every CDR3 protein. The table has 30,000 or so distinct CDR3 sequences, about 7.7% seen once; the top ten hold about 9.8%. Time point given: healthy volunteer bleed at 2 weeks. Total RNA was isolated from whole blood that had not been fractionated. The sequenced sample consisted of whole blood. These receptor sequences come from a human donor in good health. Some clones in this sample may be carry-over from other donors' samples.

This clonotype showed up just a few times. This chain links TRBV6-5 with TRBJ1-2, with D possibly matching TRBD1 (5 bases). CDR1 and CDR2 (germline): MNHEY, SVGAGI. The CDR3 sequence is 14 residues long. Deletions cut 6 bases from V and 0 bases from J, with 11 bases between. The CDR3 bases are TGTGCCAGCAGCTCAGGGTCAACTAACTATGGCTACACCTTC. This codes for CASSSGSTNYGYTF.

The table lists this clonotype with a few counts. In DNA, the CDR3 is TGTGCCAGCAGTAAAGGGGTCGGGGGTTGGGCTTTCTTT. Protein product: CASSKGVGGWAFF. The chain carries TRBV12-3 or TRBV12-4 and TRBJ1-1, with a tentative D call TRBD1 (5 bases). CDR3 length: 13 amino acids. Trimming shortened V by 5 bases and J by 11 bases, and 18 bases separated the two germline ends.

This clonotype was picked up a small number of times. This sequence joins TRBV27 and TRBJ1-1; 12 nucleotides line up with TRBD1. J lost 5 bases, V lost 7 bases, and 11 bases had no gene match. Germline lookup yields CDR1 MNHEY and CDR2 SMNVEV (reference sequence). The CDR3 spans 16 residues. CDR3 nucleotide sequence: TGTGCCAGCAAACCGGGACAGGGGGCTGGGGGAACTGAAGCTTTCTTT. Translating gives CASKPGQGAGGTEAFF.

This chain joins TRBV5-1 and TRBJ2-4; TRBD1 might be the D (6 bases). Trimming stripped 0 bases from V and 2 bases from J, with 12 bases between. CDR1 and CDR2 from the germline V gene are SGHRS and YFSETQ. The CDR3 is 16 amino acids. CDR3 sequence (DNA): TGCGCCAGCAGCTTGGCCACAGGGACACCCAAAAACATTCAGTACTTC. This gives the protein CASSLATGTPKNIQYF.

Comments on this clonotype: Just one base apart from a much larger clone, this may be a read error. The V gene is TRBV11-2, the J gene TRBJ2-3; D remains unclear. The CDR3 length is 13 residues. Germline assignment: CDR1 SGHAT and CDR2 FQNNGV. CDR3 amino acids: CASSLDSQSSGNF. The CDR3 DNA reads as TGTGCCAGCAGCTTAGATAGTCAATCTAGTGGGAATTTT.

The sample holds many counts of this clonotype. V is TRBV12-3 or TRBV12-4 and J is TRBJ2-1, with D possibly called TRBD1 or TRBD2 (5 bases each). Between the trimmed V and J ends, which lost 0 bases and 3 bases, there was a span of 12 bases. The CDR3 is made up of 16 amino acids. CDR3 in amino acids: CASSLARGMVYNEQFF. DNA for the CDR3: TGTGCCAGCAGTTTAGCGAGGGGTATGGTCTACAATGAGCAGTTCTTC.

This sequence joins TRBV6-5 and TRBJ1-2; D is uncertain. Trimming took off 4 bases at V and 4 bases at J, with 13 bases between the two ends. Looked up from germline, CDR1 is MNHEY and CDR2 is SVGAGI. This CDR3 spans 14 amino acids. The CDR3 DNA reads TGTGCCAGCAGTTTTCATGATCGCGGCTATGGCTACACCTTC. Translating gives CASSFHDRGYGYTF.

This clonotype was counted only a few times. The CDR3 region has the DNA TGTGCCTGGAGTCCTACCGGGACAGCCAAAAACATTCAGTACTTC. It codes for CAWSPTGTAKNIQYF. This chain joins TRBV30 and TRBJ2-4, with D possibly being TRBD1 or TRBD2 (5 bases each). Trimming stripped 2 bases from V and 0 bases from J, with 11 bases between. The CDR3 totals 15 residues. Germline CDR1 GTSNPN, CDR2 SVGIG (reference sequence).

This clonotype has only a few counts. The chain joins TRBV7-9 to TRBJ2-3; D gene uncertain. The CDR3 runs 15 residues. The V gene lost 3 bases and the J gene lost 2 bases, with 12 bases spanning the gap. Germline V gene data show CDR1 as SEHNR and CDR2 as FQNEAQ (reference sequence). For the CDR3, the DNA is TGTGCCAGCAGCTTCGATCTTGCCATCACAGATACGCAGTATTTT. Protein product: CASSFDLAITDTQYF.

J is TRBJ2-3 and V is TRBV12-3 or TRBV12-4; no clear D gene. Between the trimmed V and J ends, which lost 2 bases and 0 bases, there was a span of 9 bases. This CDR3 spans 15 amino acids. For the CDR3, the DNA is TGTGCCAGCAGTTTAAGGTGGTCTAGCACAGATACGCAGTATTTT. Translation: CASSLRWSSTDTQYF.

Many counts were recorded for this clonotype. This chain links TRBV3-1 with TRBJ2-2, with no clear D. The CDR3 length is 18 residues. Germline V gives CDR1 LGHDT, CDR2 YNNKEL (reference sequence). V was shortened by 0 bases and J by 0 bases, with 14 bases between the two germline ends. The CDR3 protein is CASSQDSTAEANTGELFF. Here the CDR3 DNA reads TGTGCCAGCAGCCAAGATAGTACTGCGGAAGCGAACACCGGGGAGCTGTTTTTT.

The table lists this clonotype with a count of one. V usage is TRBV30 and J usage is TRBJ1-3; D might be TRBD1 (6 bases). The V end lost 7 bases, the J end lost 8 bases, and 15 bases lay between the germline ends. Per germline, CDR1 GTSNPN and CDR2 SVGIG (reference sequence). This CDR3 has 12 amino acids. The CDR3 sequence: CASGHTRDTIYF. The CDR3 coding sequence is TGTGCCTCGGGACATACCCGAGACACCATATATTTT.

This clonotype was recorded at least ten times. The chain uses TRBV4-3 and TRBJ2-3; 8 bases match TRBD2. Germline values: CDR1 LGHNA, CDR2 YSLEER. The CDR3 spans 15 residues. Losses at the gene ends were 0 bases for V and 4 bases for J; bases not matched to a gene: 3. This chain's CDR3 is CASSQERGGADTQYF. In DNA form, the CDR3 reads TGCGCCAGCAGCCAAGAACGGGGGGGGGCAGATACGCAGTATTTT.

The sample holds a few counts of this clonotype. The CDR3 region is CASSHIGGGGTDTQYF. As DNA, the CDR3 is TGTGCCAGCAGCCATATAGGCGGGGGAGGCACAGATACGCAGTATTTT. The rearrangement joins TRBV3-1 to TRBJ2-3, with TRBD2 matching 7 bases. The CDR3 is 16 amino acids. Germline V gene sequence: CDR1 LGHDT, CDR2 YNNKEL (reference sequence). Losses at the gene ends were 3 bases for V and 1 base for J; bases not matched to a gene: 7.

This clonotype was seen only a few times. This rearrangement joins TRBV27 to TRBJ2-7; 9 bases fit TRBD2. J gave up 2 bases and V 6 bases, and 8 bases lay outside the gene matches. Germline lookup yields CDR1 MNHEY and CDR2 SMNVEV (reference sequence). The CDR3 sequence is 15 residues long. The CDR3 bases are TGTGCCAGCAGATCAACTAGCGGGCCCCCCTACGAGCAGTACTTC. Residues: CASRSTSGPPYEQYF.

This clonotype has more than one count but fewer than ten. V is TRBV28 and J is TRBJ1-5; no firm D call. Between the trimmed V and J ends, which lost 3 bases and 7 bases, there was a span of 13 bases. The CDR3 sequence is 14 residues long. Germline CDR1 reads MDHEN; CDR2 reads SYDVKM. The CDR3: CASSLRPPGQPQHF. The CDR3, as DNA: TGTGCCAGCAGTTTGAGGCCCCCGGGGCAGCCCCAGCATTTT. The full variable domain, with the rest looked up from reference TRBV28 and TRBJ1-5, is DVKVTQSSRYLVKRTGEKVFLECVQDMDHENMFWYRQDPGLGLRLIYFSYDVKMKEKGDIPEGYSVSREKKERFSLILESASTNQTSMYLCASSLRPPGQPQHFGDGTRLSIL.

This clonotype occurred a few times. The chain uses TRBV25-1 and TRBJ1-1; D possibly corresponds to TRBD1 (5 bases). Trimming cost V 8 bases and J 5 bases, with 9 bases left between them. Per the germline V gene, CDR1 is MGHDK and CDR2 is SYGVNS. The CDR3 has 11 amino acids. Here the CDR3 DNA reads TGTGCCAGCGGGGGTTCGACTGAAGCTTTCTTT. Its protein product is CASGGSTEAFF. The complete variable domain, with remaining parts taken from reference TRBV25-1 and TRBJ1-1, reads EADIYQTPRYLVIGTGKKITLECSQTMGHDKMYWYQQDPGMELHLIHYSYGVNSTEKGDLSSESTVSRIRTEHFPLTLESARPSHTSQYLCASGGSTEAFFGQGTRLTVV.

This chain connects TRBV7-2 to TRBJ2-1, with 10 nucleotides matching TRBD2. Trimming cost V 5 bases and J 8 bases; bases outside gene matches: 9. This CDR3 spans 15 amino acids. CDR1 SGHTA and CDR2 FQGNSA come from the germline V gene. This chain's CDR3 is CASSRRTSGNDEQFF. CDR3 DNA sequence: TGTGCCAGCAGCCGACGGACTAGCGGAAACGATGAGCAGTTCTTC.